This TCR beta chain was recorded in a study of blood T cell repertoires in COVID-19. Study in general: The analysed material was cDNA or gDNA that came from T cells, B-cell-depleted T cells, or PBMCs.

Sequenced by immunoSEQ multiplex PCR; TCRdb stores in-frame clones only, minus some. The data hold hundreds of thousands of clones, with approximately 90% observed a single time. Participants were aged about 18 to 100 years from 24 US areas. Participants' own reports of clinical history determined their cohort assignment. Two negative PCRs, clearance, or symptom resolution had been documented for recovered Cohort 3 donors. Germline V gene lookup returns CDR1 SGDLS and CDR2 YYNGEE. Trimming cost V 0 bases and J 0 bases; bases outside gene matches: 5. The CDR3 length is 16 residues. The origin of this receptor is a woman between 40 and 55 years old who had recovered from COVID-19. The chain joins TRBV9 to TRBJ1-1; 7 bases align to TRBD1. The sequencing input was PBMCs or T cells enriched from blood (not recorded which). CDR3 protein: CASSVDPQGMNTEAFF. As DNA, the CDR3 is TGTGCCAGCAGCGTAGACCCACAGGGGATGAACACTGAAGCTTTCTTT.